This T cell receptor beta chain was sequenced in a study of molecular identifiers for immune sequencing clone quantification. Germline CDR1 and CDR2: LNHDA and SQIVND (reference sequence). Trimming removed 3 bases from V and 6 bases from J; junction bases left unmatched: 11. This CDR3 contains 17 residues. Libraries of bulk TCR were made by previously described methods (with listed TCR primers). TCRdb processed the PCR reads anew with MiXCR; each CDR3 protein has one entry. The sample records around 54,000 distinct CDR3 sequences, 20% to 25% being singletons. General study results and limits: Amid around 980,000 naive cells, spiked Jurkat TCR RNA from one cell was reportedly still detectable.

The sorting of naive CD8 T cells used the CD8+CD4-CCR7+CD45RA+ phenotype. This clonotype was counted between two and nine times. Its target is not known. Input material: naive CD8+ T cells from blood, with Jurkat cell RNA spiked in. Documented subset: FACS-sorted CD8+CD4-CCR7+CD45RA+ naive T cells. The TCR sequence derives from a human donor in good health. Some libraries in this study had Jurkat cell RNA spiked in. The V and J genes are TRBV19 and TRBJ2-3, with 11 bases identical to TRBD2. The CDR3 protein is CASSMGSGGAYMDTQYF. The CDR3 DNA reads as TGTGCCAGTAGTATGGGTAGCGGGGGGGCTTATATGGATACGCAGTATTTT.